This section outlines one T cell receptor beta chain sequence together with its context. Its antigen is currently unknown. Germline V gene data show CDR1 as WSHSY and CDR2 as SAAADI. There are 14 residues in the CDR3. The V gene end was trimmed by 5 bases and the J gene end by 4 bases; junction bases not matched to a gene: 7. The sampling schedule covered blood at baseline, cycle 4 day 1, and cycle 7 day 1. This sample was included in a study of OX40 agonist ivuxolimab in advanced cancers. About the research overall: From about 23 to 85 years was the age range, with a mean of approximately 58 years, and over 80% were male. Study-level results: In general, CD8+ T cells held more expanded clones than CD4+ did, on average.

Only in-frame clones appear in the TCRdb table, and some are missing; sequencing was by immunoSEQ multiplex PCR. The table has 15,000 or so clones, approximately 80% seen once; the top ten hold 16%. V usage is TRBV10-2 and J usage is TRBJ1-1; 7 bases agree with TRBD1. Sequenced material: CD4+ or CD8+ T cells sorted from blood, taken in a trial of the OX40 agonist ivuxolimab. This sequence was found in an adult with an advanced solid tumor such as melanoma, head and neck, liver or kidney cancer. CDR3 sequence reads: CASSTTGVFTEAFF. CDR3 nucleotides: TGCGCCAGCAGTACTACAGGGGTTTTCACTGAAGCTTTCTTT.